One sample yielded the 31 T cell receptor beta chains listed below, sequenced in a study of blood T cell repertoires in COVID-19 (TCRdb year 2020). Library preparation used the immunoSEQ multiplex PCR assay. This immuneACCESS table, as held by TCRdb, lists in-frame sequences with V and J called but not all clones. Of the missing ones, under half trace to an unresolved V gene in checked studies; the others have no known cause. The sample table lists over 85,000 clones, 80% to 90% of them with a count of one. Together, the top ten hold just under 20% of the sample. The specimen sequenced was peripheral blood. All receptors come from a human donor in a cohort sampled during active COVID-19.

This chain joins TRBV27 and TRBJ2-7; 7 bases align to TRBD2. The V gene's germline CDR1 is MNHEY and CDR2 SMNVEV (reference sequence). The CDR3 totals 13 residues. The J segment lost 13 bases and the V segment lost 5 bases, leaving 14 bases of the junction unmatched. The CDR3 nucleotides read TGTGCCAGCAGTCTAAATAGAGGGAGGGACGTCTACTTC. This encodes CASSLNRGRDVYF.

The chain combines TRBV10-1 with TRBJ2-7, with 8 bases fitting TRBD2. Germline CDR1 and CDR2: WNHNN and SYGVQD (reference sequence). The CDR3 totals 15 residues. Trimming cost V 8 bases and J 0 bases; bases outside gene matches: 9. The CDR3 loop is CASGGAGASSYEQYF. The CDR3 DNA sequence: TGCGCCAGCGGGGGAGCGGGAGCGAGCTCCTACGAGCAGTACTTC.

This chain links TRBV20-1 with TRBJ2-1; possible D gene TRBD2, 6 bases. In germline, CDR1 is DFQATT, CDR2 SNEGSKA (reference sequence). CDR3 length: 13 residues. Trimming left V 3 bases short and J 3 bases short, with 9 bases between. CDR3 residues: CSASVRDYNEQFF. CDR3 coding DNA: TGCAGTGCTAGTGTGCGGGACTACAATGAGCAGTTCTTC.

The chain couples TRBV19 to TRBJ2-4, with D unresolved. The CDR3 loop spans 15 amino acids. The V and J ends lost 6 bases and 6 bases respectively, with 18 bases between them. Germline assignment: CDR1 LNHDA and CDR2 SQIVND (reference sequence). CDR3 region: CASSLRLRSGNIQYF. The DNA of the CDR3 is TGTGCCAGTAGCCTCCGACTCCGATCCGGAAACATTCAGTACTTC.

The gene calls are TRBV21-1 and TRBJ2-7; the D call in the table, TRBD2, was not verified against the DNA. TRBV21-1 is a documented pseudogene. The CDR3 is 16 residues long. The CDR3 nucleotides read TGTGCCAGCAGCCGAGCGGGGGAGGGCTTCATATACGAGCAGTACTTC. Translation gives CASSRAGEGFIYEQYF.

The chain joins TRBV7-8 to TRBJ1-1; D not resolved. CDR1 and CDR2 from the germline V gene are SGHVS and FQNEAQ. Trimming took off 1 base at V and 0 bases at J, with 18 bases between the two ends. The CDR3 covers 18 residues. The CDR3 loop reads CASSLDLDTQSLNTEAFF. The DNA of the CDR3 is TGTGCCAGCAGCTTAGACCTTGACACCCAAAGCCTGAACACTGAAGCTTTCTTT.

This rearrangement joins TRBV2 to TRBJ1-2; 8 bases agree with TRBD1. With 6 bases clipped from V and 7 bases from J, the junction kept 4 bases outside the gene matches. The CDR3 sequence is 12 residues long. CDR1 and CDR2 from the germline V gene are SNHLY and FYNNEI. The CDR3 sequence: CASSPTGVGYTF. Written as DNA, the CDR3 is TGTGCCAGCAGCCCGACAGGGGTTGGCTACACCTTC.

The V gene is TRBV6-2 or TRBV6-3, the J gene TRBJ2-7; D unresolved. The CDR3 runs 11 residues. V lost 2 bases and J 3 bases, leaving 2 bases between the germline ends. The V gene's germline CDR1 is MNHEY and CDR2 SVGEGT. Written as DNA, the CDR3 is TGTGCCAGCAGTTACCTCTACGAGCAGTACTTC. Translation gives CASSYLYEQYF.

This clone was counted between two and nine times. V usage is TRBV27 and J usage is TRBJ2-7, with D possibly being TRBD1 (6 bases). The V gene's germline CDR1 is MNHEY and CDR2 SMNVEV (reference sequence). The CDR3 contains 13 residues. V lost 7 bases and J lost 3, with 13 bases in between. CDR3 in amino acids: CASNDRWGYEQYF. The CDR3 DNA is TGTGCCAGCAATGACAGGTGGGGCTACGAGCAGTACTTC.

This sequence joins TRBV29-1 and TRBJ2-5; 12 bases line up with TRBD2. CDR3 length: 14 residues. CDR1 and CDR2 (germline): SQVTM, ANQGSEA. The ends lost 4 bases at V and 4 bases at J; junction bases unmatched: 4. The CDR3 DNA follows: TGCAGCGTTGGACTAGCGGGAGTAAGAGAGACCCAGTACTTC. Its protein product is CSVGLAGVRETQYF.

CDR3 residues: CASSTWDLRNGYTF. In DNA, the CDR3 is TGTGCCAGTAGTACGTGGGACTTACGAAATGGCTACACCTTC. The V gene is TRBV19, the J gene TRBJ1-2; D may be TRBD1 (5 bases). Trimming cost V 4 bases and J 6 bases, with 15 bases left between them. In germline, CDR1 is LNHDA, CDR2 SQIVND (reference sequence). The CDR3 contains 14 residues.

This chain links TRBV5-1 with TRBJ1-2; D unresolved. Germline CDR1 is SGHRS and CDR2 is YFSETQ. The CDR3 sequence is 12 residues long. V lost 0 bases and J lost 5, with 5 bases in between. CDR3 in amino acids: CASSLDQYGYTF. The CDR3 DNA follows: TGCGCCAGCAGCTTGGATCAGTATGGCTACACCTTC.

The chain is built from TRBV20-1 and TRBJ2-2, with a weak D call TRBD2 (6 bases). Germline V gives CDR1 DFQATT, CDR2 SNEGSKA (reference sequence). CDR3 length equals 11 residues. Trimming stripped 6 bases from V and 6 bases from J, with 8 bases between. The CDR3 reads CSAPGAGELFF. The DNA for the CDR3 is TGCAGTGCCCCGGGAGCCGGGGAGCTGTTTTTT.

The J gene is TRBJ1-6, the V gene TRBV7-3; D is undetermined. The CDR3 totals 18 residues. Germline CDR1 reads SGHTA; CDR2 reads FQGTGA. The V gene lost 0 bases and the J gene lost 7 bases, with 19 bases spanning the gap. CDR3 sequence reads: CASSLTPSGEQSNSPLHF. The CDR3, as DNA: TGTGCCAGCAGCTTAACCCCATCCGGGGAGCAGTCCAATTCACCCCTCCACTTT.

This sequence joins TRBV2 and TRBJ1-2, with 10 bases aligning to TRBD1. The CDR3 is 14 amino acids. Germline trimming cut 4 bases from V and 7 bases from J; bases unmatched to any gene: 6. Germline V CDR1 and CDR2: SNHLY, FYNNEI. The CDR3 DNA sequence: TGTGCCAGCAGTGGGGACAGGGGCCAATTTGGCTACACCTTC. It is translated as CASSGDRGQFGYTF.

This chain uses TRBV28 with TRBJ1-5; TRBD1 might be the D (5 bases). Trimming pared 5 bases from V and 2 bases from J, leaving 13 bases between. Germline V gene sequence: CDR1 MDHEN, CDR2 SYDVKM. The CDR3 runs to 15 residues. CDR3 nucleotides: TGTGCCAGCAGTCCCGCCTTGACAGGCAATCAGCCCCAGCATTTT. It encodes CASSPALTGNQPQHF.

This chain links TRBV6-6 with TRBJ1-2; D may be TRBD1 (6 bases). The ends were cut back, 5 bases at V and 1 base at J, with 20 bases in the middle. Germline V gives CDR1 MNHNY, CDR2 SVGAGI (reference sequence). This CDR3 has 17 residues. CDR3 sequence reads: CASSQNRDRAINYGYTF. CDR3 nucleotides: TGTGCCAGCAGTCAGAACAGGGATAGGGCTATTAACTATGGCTACACCTTC.

The chain recombines TRBV5-8 with TRBJ2-1; TRBD2 matches at 7 bases. Losses at the gene ends were 4 bases for V and 2 bases for J; bases not matched to a gene: 12. CDR1 is SGHTS, CDR2 YDEGEE, per germline. The CDR3 extends over 17 amino acids. CDR3 protein: CASSPRRLAPAYNEQFF. The DNA of the CDR3 is TGTGCCAGCAGCCCGAGGAGACTAGCACCAGCCTACAATGAGCAGTTCTTC.

The V gene is TRBV5-1, the J gene TRBJ1-1; D is possibly TRBD1 (6 bases). The length of the CDR3 is 15 residues. V lost 1 base, J lost 3 bases, and 13 bases lay in between. Germline V gives CDR1 SGHRS, CDR2 YFSETQ. CDR3 nucleotides: TGCGCCAGCAGCTTGTGGACAGAGTCGGACACTGAAGCTTTCTTT. Translated, it gives CASSLWTESDTEAFF.

With regard to this clone: An end of the junction does not agree with germline; a read error may underlie this. The rearrangement links TRBV2 to TRBJ2-2; TRBD1 matches 8 bases. There are 15 residues in the CDR3. Per the germline V gene, CDR1 is SNHLY and CDR2 is FYNNEI. In nucleotides, the CDR3 is TGTGCCAGCAGTGACAGGGGGCGAAACAACGGGGAGCTGTTTTTT. This encodes CASSDRGRNNGELFF.

The rearrangement joins TRBV11-3 to TRBJ1-1; D is unclear. The germline V and J ends were trimmed by 6 bases and 5 bases, with 13 bases remaining between them. Per germline, CDR1 SGHNT and CDR2 YENEEA. This CDR3 has 13 residues. The CDR3 coding sequence is TGTGCCAGCAGTCCCTCAGGCGGGACTGAAGCTTTCTTT. This sequence encodes CASSPSGGTEAFF.

The V call is TRBV6-1, the J call TRBJ2-7, with 11 bases that match TRBD2. Germline lookup yields CDR1 MNHNS and CDR2 SASEGT. The CDR3 totals 17 residues. V gave up 4 bases and J gave up 1 base; unmatched junction bases: 9. CDR3 sequence reads: CASSVDKTSGISYEQYF. The DNA for the CDR3 is TGTGCCAGCAGTGTCGACAAGACTAGCGGGATTTCCTACGAGCAGTACTTC.

The J gene is TRBJ2-7, the V gene TRBV28; a weak D match, TRBD2 (5 bases). The V gene's germline CDR1 is MDHEN and CDR2 SYDVKM. V dropped 1 base and J dropped 0 bases, with 19 bases sitting between them. The CDR3 extends over 18 amino acids. CDR3 sequence (DNA): TGTGCCAGCAGTTTATACCCTAGGATACGGGAAAGCTCCTACGAGCAGTACTTC. Its translation: CASSLYPRIRESSYEQYF.

V is TRBV28 and J is TRBJ1-1, with D perhaps matching TRBD1 (6 bases). The CDR3 sequence is 15 residues long. CDR1 MDHEN and CDR2 SYDVKM come from the germline V gene. Trimming cost V 6 bases and J 9 bases, with 23 bases left between them. CDR3 residues: CASRNPGHSQTKAFF. The CDR3 DNA reads TGTGCCAGCAGAAATCCGGGACACTCTCAGACGAAAGCTTTCTTT.

The CDR3 DNA reads as TGTGCCAGCAGCCAAGAAGAGCTATTCGGTTACACAGATACGCAGTATTTT. This translates into CASSQEELFGYTDTQYF. J is TRBJ2-3 and V is TRBV14; no clear D gene. Trimming left V 0 bases short and J 2 bases short, with 15 bases between. CDR3 length: 17 amino acids. Germline V gene data show CDR1 as SGHDN and CDR2 as FVKESK.

This clone has just one count. This chain joins TRBV7-9 and TRBJ1-1, with D unresolved. Trimming took 1 base from V and 5 from J, leaving 8 bases between them. The CDR3 has 13 amino acids. Germline V gene sequence: CDR1 SEHNR, CDR2 FQNEAQ (reference sequence). CDR3 in DNA: TGTGCCAGCAGCTTAGACTCGTGGACTGAAGCTTTCTTT. Translation: CASSLDSWTEAFF.

The chain links TRBV7-8 to TRBJ2-3; a possible D gene is TRBD2 (5 bases). Trimming pared 7 bases from V and 6 bases from J, leaving 14 bases between. CDR1 and CDR2 from the germline V gene are SGHVS and FQNEAQ. This CDR3 has 13 amino acids. This CDR3 reads CASTRPERDTQYF. In DNA, the CDR3 is TGTGCCAGCACCCGACCGGAGCGGGATACGCAGTATTTT.

The V gene is TRBV3-1 (or the pseudogene TRBV3-2), the J gene TRBJ2-3, with 7 bases fitting TRBD2. CDR1 and CDR2 (germline): LGHDT, YNNKEL (reference sequence). V shed 3 bases, J shed 3 bases, and the junction held 6 bases outside the gene matches. This CDR3 contains 15 residues. Here the CDR3 reads CASSHWASGTDTQYF. The CDR3 DNA is TGTGCCAGCAGCCATTGGGCTAGCGGAACAGATACGCAGTATTTT.

The CDR3 region has the DNA TGTGCCAGCAGCCCGGGCGGGGTGGGAGCCGAGCAGTACTTC. Residues: CASSPGGVGAEQYF. The rearrangement links TRBV7-2 to TRBJ2-7; D is perhaps TRBD2 (6 bases). The CDR3 contains 14 residues. The germline V and J ends were trimmed by 5 bases and 6 bases, with 17 bases remaining between them. Germline V gene data show CDR1 as SGHTA and CDR2 as FQGNSA.

The genes are TRBV2 and TRBJ2-1; tentative D call: TRBD1 (6 bases). V lost 5 bases and J 9 bases, leaving 17 bases between the germline ends. This CDR3 is built from 14 residues. Germline CDR1 is SNHLY and CDR2 is FYNNEI. The chain's CDR3 is CASSRTVSVSEQFF. The CDR3 DNA reads as TGTGCCAGCAGTCGGACAGTATCCGTTTCTGAGCAGTTCTTC.

This sequence joins TRBV6-2 or TRBV6-3 and TRBJ1-2, with a possible D match to TRBD1 (5 bases). The ends were cut back, 0 bases at V and 7 bases at J, with 18 bases in the middle. Germline lookup yields CDR1 MNHEY and CDR2 SVGEGT. CDR3 length equals 16 residues. For the CDR3, the DNA is TGTGCCAGCAGTTACTCATCGGGACGGGAGACATTTGGCTACACCTTC. Residues: CASSYSSGRETFGYTF.